The entry that follows covers one TCR beta chain sequence. Sequencing was performed with immunoSEQ multiplex PCR; in TCRdb, only in-frame clones are kept and a portion is missing. The table lists about 1.1 million clones, approximately 78% of them singletons. These data originate in a study of shared clonotypes between healthy human individuals. The V gene's germline CDR1 is LGHNA and CDR2 YSLEER. Trimming at V came to 1 base and at J to 7 bases, leaving 14 bases not matched to a gene. This CDR3 has 18 amino acids. The chain is built from TRBV4-3 and TRBJ2-2; 8 nucleotides agree with TRBD2. The material sequenced was memory CD4+ T cells from PBMCs. Subset meaning: CD45RA-negative fraction. This TCR came from a young man in good health. Some clones in this sample may be carry-over from other donors' samples. The CDR3: CASSQGLIGRAGVGELFF. The CDR3 bases are TGCGCCAGCAGCCAAGGTCTTATCGGGAGAGCGGGAGTCGGGGAGCTGTTTTTT.